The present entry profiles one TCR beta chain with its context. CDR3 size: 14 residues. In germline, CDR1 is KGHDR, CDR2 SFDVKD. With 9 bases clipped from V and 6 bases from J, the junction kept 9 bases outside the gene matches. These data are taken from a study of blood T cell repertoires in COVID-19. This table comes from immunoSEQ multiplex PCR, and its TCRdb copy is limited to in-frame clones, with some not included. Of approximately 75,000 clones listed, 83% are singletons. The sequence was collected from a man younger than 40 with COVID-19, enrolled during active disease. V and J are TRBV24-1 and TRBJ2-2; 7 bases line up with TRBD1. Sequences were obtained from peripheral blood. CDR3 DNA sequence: TGTGCCACCGCCCAAGGGGGCTACTCCGGGGAGCTGTTTTTT. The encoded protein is CATAQGGYSGELFF.